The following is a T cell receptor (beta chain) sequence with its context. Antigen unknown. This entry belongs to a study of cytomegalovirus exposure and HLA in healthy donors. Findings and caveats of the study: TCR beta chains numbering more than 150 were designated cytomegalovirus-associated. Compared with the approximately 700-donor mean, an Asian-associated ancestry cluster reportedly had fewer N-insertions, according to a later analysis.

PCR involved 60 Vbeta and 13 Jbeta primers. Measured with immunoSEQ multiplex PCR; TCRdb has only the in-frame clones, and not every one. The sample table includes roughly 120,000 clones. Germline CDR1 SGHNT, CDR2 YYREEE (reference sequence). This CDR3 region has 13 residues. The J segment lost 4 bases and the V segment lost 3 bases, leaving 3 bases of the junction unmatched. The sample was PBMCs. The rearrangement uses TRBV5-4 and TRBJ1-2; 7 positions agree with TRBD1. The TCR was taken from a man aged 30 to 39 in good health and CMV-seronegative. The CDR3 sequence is CASSSGTAYGYTF. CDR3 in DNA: TGTGCCAGCAGCTCGGGGACAGCCTATGGCTACACCTTC.